The sequence of this T cell receptor beta chain was determined in a study of T cells in Graves' hyperthyroidism and ophthalmopathy. The V end lost 6 bases, the J end lost 3 bases, and 11 bases lay between the germline ends. The CDR3 loop spans 14 amino acids. This clonotype was recorded many times. Antigen unknown. The investigators amplified TCR beta CDR3 regions from RNA transcripts. First-round RT-PCR of the TCR CDR3 relied on the HTBI primer set. TCRdb analysed the multiplex PCR reads with MiXCR anew, one entry per CDR3 protein. The table has approximately 420,000 distinct CDR3 sequences, 15% seen once; the top ten hold less than 35%. The study, taken as a whole, reports: Onset of ophthalmopathy came a median roughly 6.4 months after the model predicted it.

The chain recombines TRBV12-3 or TRBV12-4 with TRBJ2-2; D may be TRBD1 (5 bases). Sequenced sample: blood. The TCR originated in a woman in her 30s with Graves' hyperthyroidism. The CDR3 reads CASSKTDYTGELFF. The DNA of the CDR3 is TGTGCCAGCAGCAAGACAGATTACACCGGGGAGCTGTTTTTT.